This TCR beta chain was profiled in a study of beta chain features in type 1 diabetes. Of the isolated RNA, all was reverse transcribed, and so the sequenced material was expressed TCRB transcripts. Profiling relied on immunoSEQ multiplex PCR, and the TCRdb table lists in-frame clones only, not all of them. The sample has 550,000 to 850,000 clones, around 15% seen once. The V end lost 0 bases, the J end lost 5 bases, and 15 bases lay between the germline ends. Germline V gene lookup returns CDR1 SQVTM and CDR2 ANQGSEA. This CDR3 is 15 amino acids long. Study-level points and caveats: A cDNA-based sequencing approach could over-represent cells with high TCR expression. Significant though moderate, a shortening of TCRB CDR3s appeared in all four CD4+ subsets of Type 1 diabetes patients.

There are a few counts of this clone. What it binds is unknown. This clonotype originated in a man in his late teens or twenties with type 1 diabetes. Sequencing was carried out using naive CD4+ T cells from blood. J is TRBJ2-3 and V is TRBV29-1; maybe TRBD2 (6 bases). The CDR3 coding sequence is TGCAGCGTTGAAGATGGTAGGGGAGCGGGAGATACGCAGTATTTT. It encodes CSVEDGRGAGDTQYF.